This T cell receptor beta chain was sequenced during a study of blood T cell repertoires in COVID-19. At the level of the study: Spain, Italy and the United States supplied samples that represented acute and convalescent COVID-19. T cells, B-cell-depleted T cells, or PBMCs supplied cDNA or gDNA.

Per the authors' pipeline: Amplification of reference gene primers provided the estimated nucleated cell counts. The method was immunoSEQ multiplex PCR; TCRdb's version includes in-frame clones alone and lacks a portion of them. The V and J calls and clone size were taken over from that table, and D and trimming were inferred from the DNA. The sample yields 55,000 to 65,000 clones, 75% to 85% seen once. The CDR3 sequence is 13 residues long. V was pared by 1 base and J by 7 bases, with 8 bases between. The germline V gene encodes CDR1 LNHNV and CDR2 YYDKDF (reference sequence). The sequenced material came from peripheral blood. The sequence was obtained from a human donor in a cohort sampled during active COVID-19. The V call is TRBV15, the J call TRBJ2-1; D unresolved. The CDR3 loop reads CATSRVDINEQFF. In DNA form, the CDR3 reads TGTGCCACCAGCAGAGTAGACATAAATGAGCAGTTCTTC. The whole variable domain, remainder taken from reference TRBV15 and TRBJ2-1, is DAMVIQNPRYQVTQFGKPVTLSCSQTLNHNVMYWYQQKSSQAPKLLFHYYDKDFNNEADTPDNFQSRRPNTSFCFLDIRSPGLGDTAMYLCATSRVDINEQFFGPGTRLTVL.